This T cell receptor beta chain stems from a study of blood T cell repertoires in COVID-19. The CDR3 extends over 15 amino acids. Per the germline V gene, CDR1 is LNHDA and CDR2 is SQIVND (reference sequence). Trimming removed 3 bases at V and 5 bases at J, with 13 bases between. The data were produced by immunoSEQ multiplex PCR, yet TCRdb's version contains in-frame clones alone and is incomplete. The table shows approximately 73,000 clones, with over 65% occurring only once. Sequenced material: peripheral blood. This rearrangement joins TRBV19 to TRBJ2-2; no reliable D call. The receptor's source is a woman in her 70s with acute or convalescent COVID-19. The CDR3 region is CASSMYRSFTGELFF. CDR3 bases: TGTGCCAGTAGTATGTATCGGTCATTTACCGGGGAGCTGTTTTTT.